This T cell receptor beta chain was identified during a study of T cell responses to AZD1222 COVID-19 vaccine. Only one count was recorded for this clone. Sequencing was performed with immunoSEQ multiplex PCR; in TCRdb, only in-frame clones are kept and a portion is missing. The sample includes 150,000 or so clones, around 88% of them seen just once. This CDR3 is built from 15 residues. V was shortened by 2 bases and J by 3 bases, with 12 bases between the two germline ends. The germline CDR1 and CDR2 sequences are SGHTS and YDEGEE. The chain links TRBV5-8 to TRBJ2-1; D remains unclear. The TCR comes from an adult in good health. This specimen consisted of peripheral blood, obtained on day 0 of MenACWY control vaccination. CDR3 in DNA: TGTGCCAGCAGCTTAAAACAGAGACTCTACAATGAGCAGTTCTTC. This translates into CASSLKQRLYNEQFF.